Listed here are 21 T cell receptor beta chains from one sample, sequenced in a study of identical twins. TCRdb called the 5' RACE reads again in MiXCR, with one record for every CDR3 protein. The repertoire includes over 600,000 distinct CDR3 sequences, approximately 22% of them detected once, and approximately 4.3% sits in the top ten. The same sample was also used in a study of T cells expressing NK-cell markers.

Sequences were obtained from PBMCs. These receptors originate from a woman aged 18-29 years in good health.

A few counts support this clonotype. The V and J genes are TRBV3-1 and TRBJ2-1; D tentatively reads TRBD1 or TRBD2 (5 bases each). Germline V gene data show CDR1 as LGHDT and CDR2 as YNNKEL (reference sequence). This CDR3 is built from 15 residues. V shed 4 bases and J shed 5 bases, with 15 bases lying between them. The CDR3 DNA reads as TGTGCCAGCAGCCTGGGACCAATGGCGAACAATGAGCAGTTCTTC. The encoded protein is CASSLGPMANNEQFF.

The chain is built from TRBV21-1 and TRBJ2-7; the DNA was not compared with TRBD1, the D call given in the table. TRBV21-1 corresponds to a pseudogene. This CDR3 has 16 amino acids. CDR3 DNA: TGTGCCAGCAGCAAAGCGGGTCGGGGACCCACCTACGAGCAGTACTTC. It specifies CASSKAGRGPTYEQYF.

This clonotype showed up just once. The rearrangement uses TRBV5-1 and TRBJ2-3; TRBD1 aligns across 9 bases. Germline V CDR1 and CDR2: SGHRS, YFSETQ. The junction had 6 bases not matched to a gene; V was cut back by 3 bases and J by 1 base. The CDR3 consists of 16 residues. The CDR3 DNA follows: TGCGCCAGCAGCTCACAGGACAGGGGCCGCACAGATACGCAGTATTTT. It yields the protein CASSSQDRGRTDTQYF.

This clonotype was recorded once. The chain uses TRBV30 and TRBJ2-5; D is perhaps TRBD2 (6 bases). Trimming removed 1 base at V and 1 base at J, with 7 bases between. The CDR3 contains 13 residues. CDR1 is GTSNPN and CDR2 is SVGIG in the germline V gene (reference sequence). Written as DNA, the CDR3 is TGTGCCTGGAGTGAGACTAGCCAAGAGACCCAGTACTTC. Its translation is CAWSETSQETQYF.

The chain is built from TRBV3-1 and TRBJ2-1; 13 positions agree with TRBD2. Per the germline V gene, CDR1 is LGHDT and CDR2 is YNNKEL (reference sequence). Germline trimming cut 0 bases from V and 11 bases from J; bases unmatched to any gene: 13. The CDR3 totals 18 residues. The CDR3 coding sequence is TGTGCCAGCAGCCAAGATTTCGTAACTAGCGGGAGGGGGGGAAAGCAGTTCTTC. Its translation is CASSQDFVTSGRGGKQFF.

The rearrangement links TRBV4-3 to TRBJ2-3; TRBD2 is a possible D gene (6 bases). This CDR3 has 16 residues. Per germline, CDR1 LGHNA and CDR2 YSLEER. Trimming took 0 bases from V and 6 from J, leaving 16 bases between them. The CDR3 region has the DNA TGCGCCAGCAGCCAAGATATCGGGGGAGTTCTTGATACGCAGTATTTT. Its translation is CASSQDIGGVLDTQYF.

The chain carries TRBV20-1 and TRBJ2-7; TRBD2 agrees at 11 bases. The CDR3 sequence is 17 residues long. V was pared by 1 base and J by 0 bases, with 8 bases of the junction left unmatched. Germline V gives CDR1 DFQATT, CDR2 SNEGSKA (reference sequence). The CDR3 sequence is CSARGGTTSGSSYEQYF. As DNA, the CDR3 is TGCAGTGCTAGAGGCGGCACCACTAGCGGGAGCTCCTACGAGCAGTACTTC.

The chain combines TRBV20-1 with TRBJ2-1; 10 positions agree with TRBD1. The CDR3 length is 15 residues. The germline CDR1 and CDR2 sequences are DFQATT and SNEGSKA (reference sequence). The CDR3 loop reads CFARQGAGNLNEQFF. In nucleotides, the CDR3 is TGCTTTGCTAGACAGGGGGCGGGGAACCTAAATGAGCAGTTCTTC.

J is TRBJ2-1 and V is TRBV7-8; D may match TRBD1 or TRBD2 (5 bases each). Germline CDR1 is SGHVS and CDR2 is FQNEAQ. The CDR3 spans 17 residues. V lost 6 bases and J 0 bases, leaving 18 bases between the germline ends. This chain's CDR3 is CASSYQPGTGSYNEQFF. CDR3 sequence (DNA): TGTGCCAGCAGTTATCAACCCGGGACCGGCTCCTACAATGAGCAGTTCTTC.

J is TRBJ2-2 and V is TRBV7-2, with 7 bases identical to TRBD1. CDR1 is SGHTA, CDR2 FQGNSA, per germline. J lost 7 bases, V lost 6 bases, and 14 bases had no gene match. This CDR3 contains 16 residues. The CDR3 coding sequence is TGTGCCAGCAGACTAGACAGGGATGCCATCCGCGGGGAGCTGTTTTTT. This codes for CASRLDRDAIRGELFF.

The chain is built from TRBV5-5 and TRBJ2-7; 7 bases line up with TRBD1. The CDR3 spans 14 residues. Trimming removed 3 bases from V and 3 bases from J; junction bases left unmatched: 6. The germline V gene has CDR1 SGHKS and CDR2 YYEKEE (reference sequence). This chain's CDR3 is CASSYRDSRYEQYF. For the CDR3, the DNA is TGTGCCAGCAGCTACCGGGACAGCCGCTACGAGCAGTACTTC.

The CDR3: CATSRDIVPDTQYF. In nucleotides, the CDR3 is TGTGCCACCAGCAGAGATATAGTTCCAGATACGCAGTATTTT. The chain joins TRBV15 to TRBJ2-3; no clear D. Trimming pared 0 bases from V and 4 bases from J, leaving 8 bases between. Looked up from germline, CDR1 is LNHNV and CDR2 is YYDKDF (reference sequence). CDR3 length equals 14 residues.

The chain joins TRBV18 to TRBJ1-1; tentatively, D is TRBD1 (5 bases). Trimming shortened V by 5 bases and J by 4 bases, and 17 bases separated the two germline ends. This CDR3 comprises 15 residues. Germline-derived CDR1 and CDR2 are KGHSH and LQKENI. The CDR3 loop is CASSSRPLGGTEAFF. The DNA for the CDR3 is TGTGCCAGCTCATCGCGGCCCCTTGGGGGCACTGAAGCTTTCTTT.

This chain joins TRBV5-1 and TRBJ2-2; no reliable D call. The CDR3 consists of 14 residues. V gave up 1 base and J gave up 3 bases, with 7 bases separating them. CDR1 SGHRS and CDR2 YFSETQ come from the germline V gene. CDR3: CASSLQVDTGELFF. Written as DNA, the CDR3 is TGCGCCAGCAGCTTGCAGGTCGACACCGGGGAGCTGTTTTTT.

The V and J genes are TRBV7-2 and TRBJ2-2, with D tentatively TRBD2 (6 bases). Germline V gene lookup returns CDR1 SGHTA and CDR2 FQGNSA. The CDR3 spans 14 residues. With 7 bases removed from V and 7 bases from J, the gap between germline ends came to 16 bases. This CDR3 is CASNLGRGVGELFF. The CDR3 nucleotides are TGTGCCAGCAACCTCGGGAGAGGTGTCGGGGAGCTGTTTTTT. Complete variable domain (other parts from reference TRBV7-2 and TRBJ2-2): GAGVSQSPSNKVTEKGKDVELRCDPISGHTALYWYRQSLGQGLEFLIYFQGNSAPDKSGLPSDRFSAERTGGSVSTLTIQRTQQEDSAVYLCASNLGRGVGELFFGEGSRLTVL.

This chain connects TRBV10-3 to TRBJ2-3, with 7 bases aligning to TRBD1. The trim removed 0 bases at V and 3 bases at J, leaving 12 bases unmatched. The CDR3 extends over 18 amino acids. Looked up from germline, CDR1 is ENHRY and CDR2 is SYGVKD. The CDR3 loop is CAISESNRGQGVTDTQYF. The DNA of the CDR3 is TGTGCCATCAGTGAGTCGAATCGGGGCCAGGGGGTAACAGATACGCAGTATTTT.

This clonotype was counted only a few times. The chain is built from TRBV12-3 or TRBV12-4 and TRBJ2-2, with a tentative D call TRBD2 (6 bases). The CDR3 sequence is 14 residues long. The V gene lost 6 bases and the J gene lost 4 bases, with 12 bases spanning the gap. CDR3 sequence reads: CASSPFGGTGELFF. The CDR3 DNA sequence: TGTGCCAGCAGCCCATTCGGGGGCACCGGGGAGCTGTTTTTT.

Of note for this clonotype: Sequence at one end of the junction differs from germline and may be a read error. V and J are TRBV5-1 and TRBJ2-1, with 9 bases lining up with TRBD2. Germline V gives CDR1 SGHRS, CDR2 YFSETQ. The CDR3 is 17 amino acids. CDR3 sequence (DNA): TGCCCCAGCAGCTTCCTAAGCGGAGCGGGAGGAGGTAATGAGCAGTTCTTC. Amino acid sequence: CPSSFLSGAGGGNEQFF.

The V call is TRBV29-1, the J call TRBJ2-7; the match to TRBD1 covers 8 bases. The length of the CDR3 is 15 residues. Germline V gene lookup returns CDR1 SQVTM and CDR2 ANQGSEA. V lost 6 bases and J lost 5; bases outside the gene matches: 15. The CDR3 DNA is TGCAGCGTCCCGACCCTCAAGGACAGGGTCCACGAGCAGTACTTC. Encoded protein: CSVPTLKDRVHEQYF.

V and J are TRBV10-3 and TRBJ2-3, with D possibly TRBD1 on 6 matching bases. The CDR3 is 14 residues long. Germline assignment: CDR1 ENHRY and CDR2 SYGVKD. The CDR3 reads CASAGGAVADTQYF. CDR3 sequence (DNA): TGTGCTTCGGCTGGGGGCGCGGTCGCAGATACGCAGTATTTT.

V usage is TRBV27 and J usage is TRBJ2-3; possibly TRBD1 for D (5 bases). V was cut by 2 bases and J by 9 bases, with 18 bases left in between. Germline assignment: CDR1 MNHEY and CDR2 SMNVEV (reference sequence). The CDR3 consists of 15 residues. The CDR3 DNA sequence: TGTGCCAGCAGTTTAGAGTTTGGCACCTCAGGGACGCAGTATTTT. Its protein product is CASSLEFGTSGTQYF.